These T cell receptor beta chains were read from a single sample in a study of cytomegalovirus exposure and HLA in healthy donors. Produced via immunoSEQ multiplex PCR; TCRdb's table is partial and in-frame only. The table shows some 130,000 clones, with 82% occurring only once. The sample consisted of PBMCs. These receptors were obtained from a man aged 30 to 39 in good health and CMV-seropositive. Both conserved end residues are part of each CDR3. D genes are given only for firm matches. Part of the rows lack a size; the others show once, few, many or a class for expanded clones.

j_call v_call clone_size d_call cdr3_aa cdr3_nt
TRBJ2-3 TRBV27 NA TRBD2 CASSSGTSGTDTQYF TGTGCCAGCAGTTCCGGGACTAGCGGCACAGATACGCAGTATTTT
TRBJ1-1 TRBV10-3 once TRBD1 CAISESSGDRATSAAFF TGTGCCATCAGTGAGTCGAGTGGTGACAGGGCGACTTCAGCAGCTTTCTTT
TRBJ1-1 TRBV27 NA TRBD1 CASRRPGQGAEAFF TGTGCCAGCAGGAGACCGGGACAGGGTGCTGAAGCTTTCTTT
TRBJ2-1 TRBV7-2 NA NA CASSPEFYPGAGNEQFF TGTGCCAGCAGCCCTGAGTTTTACCCAGGGGCCGGCAATGAGCAGTTCTTC
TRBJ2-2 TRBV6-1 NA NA CASSDGTGHNTGELFF TGTGCCAGCAGTGACGGAACCGGACATAACACCGGGGAGCTGTTTTTT
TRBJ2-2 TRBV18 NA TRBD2 CASSPGLANTGELFF TGTGCCAGCTCACCCGGACTAGCGAACACCGGGGAGCTGTTTTTT
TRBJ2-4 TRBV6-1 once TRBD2 CASRKVGGRRYF TGTGCCAGCAGGAAGGTAGGCGGGAGGAGGTACTTC
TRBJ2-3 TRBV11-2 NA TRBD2 CASSRGLAGSTDTQYF TGTGCCAGCAGCCGGGGACTAGCGGGGAGCACAGATACGCAGTATTTT
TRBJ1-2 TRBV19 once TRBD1 CASSRGQLYGYTF TGTGCCAGTAGTAGGGGACAGCTCTATGGCTACACCTTC
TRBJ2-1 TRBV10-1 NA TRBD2 CASSPTSGGSYNEQFF TGCGCCAGCAGTCCAACCAGCGGGGGGTCCTACAATGAGCAGTTCTTC
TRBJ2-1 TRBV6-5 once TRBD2 CASKSGGSRIDEQFF TGTGCCAGCAAAAGTGGCGGGAGTCGGATCGATGAGCAGTTCTTC
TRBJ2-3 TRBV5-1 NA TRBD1 CASSSSRTGGKDTQYF TGCGCCAGCAGCTCGTCGAGGACAGGGGGCAAGGATACGCAGTATTTT
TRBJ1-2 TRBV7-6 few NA CASSLGRGYGYTF TGTGCCAGCAGCTTAGGCAGGGGCTATGGCTACACCTTC
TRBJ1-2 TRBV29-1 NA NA CSVGSREPNYGYTF TGCAGCGTTGGGTCAAGGGAGCCCAACTATGGCTACACCTTC
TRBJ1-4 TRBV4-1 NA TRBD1 CASSQGRGTGPNEKLFF TGCGCCAGCAGCCAAGGGCGGGGGACAGGACCTAATGAAAAACTGTTTTTT
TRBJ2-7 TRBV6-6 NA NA CASSYRGYSYEQYF TGTGCCAGCAGTTACAGGGGGTATTCCTACGAGCAGTACTTC
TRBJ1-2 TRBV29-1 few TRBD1 CSVLLDRADGYTF TGCAGCGTGCTACTGGACAGGGCGGATGGCTACACCTTC
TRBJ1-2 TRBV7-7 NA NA CASSSNTGTSPCDGYTF TGTGCCAGCAGCTCGAACACCGGGACATCTCCTTGTGATGGCTACACCTTC
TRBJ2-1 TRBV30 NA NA CAWSVSSIGEQFF TGTGCCTGGAGTGTATCTAGCATTGGTGAGCAGTTCTTC
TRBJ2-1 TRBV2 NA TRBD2 CASSHTGGGSSYNEQFF TGTGCCAGCAGTCATACGGGAGGCGGGAGCTCCTACAATGAGCAGTTCTTC
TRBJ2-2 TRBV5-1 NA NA CASSFGLTGGTGELFF TGCGCCAGCAGCTTCGGACTTACCGGGGGCACCGGGGAGCTGTTTTTT
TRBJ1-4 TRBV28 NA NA CASLGQTNEKLFF TGTGCCAGCCTCGGACAGACGAATGAAAAACTGTTTTTT
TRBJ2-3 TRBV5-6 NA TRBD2 CASSLRGTSGRDTQYF TGTGCCAGCAGCTTACGTGGGACTAGCGGGAGGGATACGCAGTATTTT
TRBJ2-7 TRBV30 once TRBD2 CAWSTGTSGYEQYF TGTGCCTGGAGTACAGGGACTAGCGGTTACGAGCAGTACTTC
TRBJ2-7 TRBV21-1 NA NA CASSNPSRDRGWCSYEQYF TGTGCCAGCAGCAATCCCAGCCGGGACAGGGGGTGGTGCTCCTACGAGCAGTACTTC
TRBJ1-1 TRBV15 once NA CATSRDRFDSLDTEAFF TGTGCCACCAGCAGGGACCGTTTTGACAGCTTAGACACTGAAGCTTTCTTT
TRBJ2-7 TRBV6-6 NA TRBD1 CASSRDSPIYEQYF TGTGCCAGCAGCCGGGACAGCCCCATCTACGAGCAGTACTTC
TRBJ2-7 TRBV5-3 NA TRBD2 CARSLGAGGREQYF TGTGCCAGAAGCTTGGGGGCGGGAGGGCGAGAGCAGTACTTC
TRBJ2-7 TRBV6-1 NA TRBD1 CASSVQGGQVSYEQYF TGTGCCAGCAGTGTCCAGGGGGGACAGGTTTCCTACGAGCAGTACTTC
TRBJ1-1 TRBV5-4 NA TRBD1 CASSEMTGYDTEAFF TGTGCCAGCAGCGAAATGACAGGGTATGACACTGAAGCTTTCTTT
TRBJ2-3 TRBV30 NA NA CAWSHEGLATDTQYF TGTGCCTGGAGTCACGAGGGCTTAGCAACAGATACGCAGTATTTT
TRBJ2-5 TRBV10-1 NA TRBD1 CASSESMGQGLRETQYF TGCGCCAGCAGTGAGTCGATGGGACAGGGGTTGAGGGAGACCCAGTACTTC
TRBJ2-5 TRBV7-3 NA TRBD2 CASSPGGLETQYF TGTGCCAGCAGCCCGGGGGGGCTGGAGACCCAGTACTTC
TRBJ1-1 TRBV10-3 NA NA CAISDGVLNTEAFF TGTGCCATCAGTGACGGGGTCCTTAACACTGAAGCTTTCTTT
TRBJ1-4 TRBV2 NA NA CASSGRTNEKLFF TGTGCCAGCAGTGGCAGAACTAATGAAAAACTGTTTTTT
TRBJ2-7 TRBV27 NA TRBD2 CASSSGLAGEQYF TGTGCCAGCAGTTCCGGACTAGCGGGCGAGCAGTACTTC
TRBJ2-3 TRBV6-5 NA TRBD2 CASSSQRGATDTQYF TGTGCCAGCAGTTCCCAGCGGGGGGCCACAGATACGCAGTATTTT
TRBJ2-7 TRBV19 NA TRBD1 CASSRTGDPPEEQYF TGTGCCAGTAGTAGAACAGGGGATCCTCCGGAGGAGCAGTACTTC
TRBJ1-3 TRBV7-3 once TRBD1 CASSETGSSGNTIYF TGTGCCAGCAGCGAGACAGGGAGCTCTGGAAACACCATATATTTT
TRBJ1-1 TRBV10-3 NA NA CAISDWGREAFF TGTGCCATCAGTGATTGGGGCAGAGAAGCTTTCTTT
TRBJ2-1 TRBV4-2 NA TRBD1 CASSQKGATSYNEQFF TGTGCCAGCAGCCAAAAGGGGGCCACCTCCTACAATGAGCAGTTCTTC
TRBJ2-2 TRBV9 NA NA CASSVSGVKNTGELFF TGTGCCAGCAGCGTATCAGGGGTCAAAAACACCGGGGAGCTGTTTTTT
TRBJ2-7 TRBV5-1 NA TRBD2 CASSPLTSGSSYEQYF TGCGCCAGCAGCCCCCTGACTAGCGGGAGCTCCTACGAGCAGTACTTC
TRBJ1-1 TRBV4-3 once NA CASSQLINTEAFF TGCGCCAGCAGCCAATTAATAAACACTGAAGCTTTCTTT
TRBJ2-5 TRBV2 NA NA CASRRIRGETQYF TGTGCCAGCAGACGGATTCGGGGGGAGACCCAGTACTTC
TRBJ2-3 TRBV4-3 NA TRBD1 CASSLGQGSTDTQYF TGCGCCAGCAGCCTGGGACAGGGGAGCACAGATACGCAGTATTTT
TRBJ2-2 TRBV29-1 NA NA CSVSRDRGGTGELFF TGCAGCGTGAGTCGCGACAGGGGAGGGACCGGGGAGCTGTTTTTT
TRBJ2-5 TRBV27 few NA CASRDPDSGTFQYF TGTGCCAGCAGGGACCCGGACAGCGGTACTTTCCAGTACTTC
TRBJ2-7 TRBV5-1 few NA CASSYQGSPYEQYF TGCGCCAGCAGCTACCAGGGGTCCCCCTACGAGCAGTACTTC
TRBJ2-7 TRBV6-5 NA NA CASSYRDTSSYEQYF TGTGCCAGCAGTTACCGGGACACGAGCTCCTACGAGCAGTACTTC
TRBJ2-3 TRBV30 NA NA CAWRETGMKFGTDTQYF TGTGCCTGGAGGGAGACAGGCATGAAGTTCGGCACAGATACGCAGTATTTT
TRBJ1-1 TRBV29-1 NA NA CSVEARFGGQTEAFF TGCAGCGTTGAAGCCCGGTTTGGGGGACAAACTGAAGCTTTCTTT
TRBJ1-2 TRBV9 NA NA CASTSGNYLNPNYGYTF TGTGCCAGCACCTCAGGGAATTATCTCAACCCTAACTATGGCTACACCTTC
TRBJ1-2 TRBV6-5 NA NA CASSYRQNYGYTF TGTGCCAGCAGTTACCGACAGAACTATGGCTACACCTTC
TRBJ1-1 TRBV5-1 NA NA CASSRGLMNTEAFF TGCGCCAGCAGCCGGGGACTGATGAACACTGAAGCTTTCTTT
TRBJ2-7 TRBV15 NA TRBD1 CATSRGTGLDNEQYF TGTGCCACCAGCAGAGGGACAGGGCTAGACAACGAGCAGTACTTC
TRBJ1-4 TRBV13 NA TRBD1 CASSQGDRGTNEKLFF TGTGCCAGCAGCCAGGGAGACAGGGGCACTAATGAAAAACTGTTTTTT